Presented here are 27 T cell receptor beta chains from one specimen sequenced in a study of T-cell memory formation after mild COVID-19. TCRdb independently ran MiXCR on the 5' RACE reads; one entry per CDR3 protein. The repertoire holds approximately 290,000 distinct CDR3 sequences, with around a sixth as singletons. Sequencing was carried out using PBMCs or a T cell subset sorted from them (not recorded which). These receptor sequences come from a man aged 18 to 30 who had mild COVID-19 (a few samples of this study predate the infection). Cell type and time point are not known.

V is TRBV7-9 and J is TRBJ2-3; D gene ambiguous. The V and J ends lost 3 bases and 5 bases respectively, with 12 bases between them. CDR3 length: 14 amino acids. The germline V gene encodes CDR1 SEHNR and CDR2 FQNEAQ (reference sequence). Here the CDR3 DNA reads TGTGCCAGCAGCTTCGGGCAAAACGGAGATACGCAGTATTTT. This translates into CASSFGQNGDTQYF.

CDR3 sequence (DNA): TGTGCCAGCAGCGCGGCCGAGGGGACTGAAGCTTTCTTT. Encoded protein: CASSAAEGTEAFF. The chain links TRBV2 to TRBJ1-1, with D possibly matching TRBD1 (5 bases). V was clipped by 6 bases and J by 5 bases, with 13 bases between them. Germline CDR1 SNHLY, CDR2 FYNNEI. CDR3 length: 13 residues.

The V and J genes are TRBV20-1 and TRBJ1-6; D might be TRBD1 (5 bases). Germline values: CDR1 DFQATT, CDR2 SNEGSKA (reference sequence). The CDR3 loop spans 12 amino acids. Trimming pared 5 bases from V and 7 bases from J, leaving 9 bases between. CDR3 sequence: CSAQGGNSPLHF. For the CDR3, the DNA is TGCAGTGCTCAGGGAGGGAATTCACCCCTCCACTTT.

This clonotype was seen a handful of times. The chain carries TRBV4-1 and TRBJ1-2; tentative D call: TRBD1 (5 bases). The germline CDR1 and CDR2 sequences are MGHRA and YSYEKL. The germline V and J ends were trimmed by 3 bases and 4 bases, with 24 bases remaining between them. This CDR3 contains 18 residues. The CDR3 nucleotides are TGCGCCAGCAGCCACTCCCGAACCGCGGGACGCTCAGGCTATGGCTACACCTTC. As protein: CASSHSRTAGRSGYGYTF.

The rearrangement uses TRBV6-2 or TRBV6-3 and TRBJ1-5; no reliable D call. The V gene lost 4 bases and the J gene lost 5 bases, with 12 bases spanning the gap. Germline V lookup: CDR1 MNHEY, CDR2 SVGEGT. This CDR3 is 14 amino acids long. The CDR3 coding sequence is TGTGCCAGCAGTTCGTGGGTACGGTATCAGCCCCAGCATTTT. Translated, it gives CASSSWVRYQPQHF.

This clonotype appeared many times. The chain is built from TRBV29-1 and TRBJ2-3, with D tentatively TRBD1 or TRBD2 (5 bases each). Trimming removed 4 bases at V and 4 bases at J, with 6 bases between. Germline V gene sequence: CDR1 SQVTM, CDR2 ANQGSEA. The CDR3 is 11 amino acids. The CDR3 loop reads CSVGGADTQYF. CDR3 DNA: TGCAGCGTTGGAGGGGCAGATACGCAGTATTTT.

This clonotype has more than one count but fewer than ten. CDR3 region: CASSYRPSSTDTQYF. Here the CDR3 DNA reads TGTGCCAGCAGTTACCGACCGTCTAGCACAGATACGCAGTATTTT. The V and J genes are TRBV6-2 or TRBV6-3 and TRBJ2-3, with D hard to call. Germline V gene data show CDR1 as MNHEY and CDR2 as SVGEGT. The germline V and J ends were trimmed by 2 bases and 0 bases, with 9 bases remaining between them. This CDR3 has 15 amino acids.

CDR3 coding DNA: TGCGCCAGCAGCCAAACCCCGTCGGGGGGAGGGGACAATGAGCAGTTCTTC. Its protein is CASSQTPSGGGDNEQFF. This chain connects TRBV4-1 to TRBJ2-1, with 7 bases aligning to TRBD2. CDR3 length: 17 residues. Germline V CDR1 and CDR2: MGHRA, YSYEKL. V trimming: 2 bases; J trimming: 5 bases; junction bases outside the gene matches: 12.

The chain has TRBV7-2 and TRBJ1-1; D might be TRBD1 (5 bases). The CDR3 is 14 amino acids. Germline CDR1 SGHTA, CDR2 FQGNSA. Trimming shortened V by 0 bases and J by 4 bases, and 9 bases separated the two germline ends. In nucleotides, the CDR3 is TGTGCCAGCAGCTTAGCGGGACCGGGCACTGAAGCTTTCTTT. Its protein is CASSLAGPGTEAFF.

The count of this clonotype is one. The rearrangement joins TRBV6-2 or TRBV6-3 to TRBJ2-5; D gene uncertain. The germline V and J ends were trimmed by 4 bases and 5 bases, with 8 bases remaining between them. Per germline, CDR1 MNHEY and CDR2 SVGEGT. This CDR3 contains 12 residues. The CDR3 region has the DNA TGTGCCAGCAGTTCAGTGGGGGAGACCCAGTACTTC. Protein sequence: CASSSVGETQYF.

V usage is TRBV19 and J usage is TRBJ1-2, with 10 nucleotides matching TRBD1. This CDR3 has 15 amino acids. The V segment lost 5 bases and the J segment 8 bases; nucleotides outside the gene matches: 11. Germline V lookup: CDR1 LNHDA, CDR2 SQIVND (reference sequence). DNA of the CDR3: TGTGCCAGTAGTGAACCGGGACAGGGGAACATCGGCTACACCTTC. This sequence encodes CASSEPGQGNIGYTF.

This clonotype appeared many times. The junction shows a germline mismatch at one end, possibly a read error. The chain is built from TRBV5-8 and TRBJ2-5; D not certain. CDR1 and CDR2 from the germline V gene are SGHTS and YDEGEE. The CDR3 runs to 13 residues. The CDR3 DNA is TGCGCCAGCAGCTTGGTTGGACAAGAGACCCAGTACTTC. Translated: CASSLVGQETQYF. The variable domain in full, with the rest retrieved from reference TRBV5-8 and TRBJ2-5, is EAGVTQSPTHLIKTRGQQATLRCSPISGHTSVYWYQQALGLGLQFLLWYDEGEERNRGNFPPRFSGRQFPNYSSELNVNALELEDSALYLCASSLVGQETQYFGPGTRLLVL.

The sample holds a few counts of this clonotype. The chain employs TRBV12-3 or TRBV12-4 and TRBJ2-2; no firm D call. Trimming shortened V by 6 bases and J by 5 bases, and 7 bases separated the two germline ends. The CDR3 runs 12 residues. The CDR3 coding sequence is TGTGCCAGCAGCCATCCTACCGGGGAGCTGTTTTTT. Translation gives CASSHPTGELFF.

This clonotype was counted only a few times. The chain is built from TRBV7-9 and TRBJ2-3; D uncertain. This CDR3 has 13 amino acids. V lost 5 bases and J lost 2, with 8 bases in between. Germline V lookup: CDR1 SEHNR, CDR2 FQNEAQ (reference sequence). The CDR3 loop is CASSTDLTDTQYF. In DNA form, the CDR3 reads TGTGCCAGCAGCACGGACCTCACAGATACGCAGTATTTT. The complete variable domain, with remaining parts taken from reference TRBV7-9 and TRBJ2-3, reads DTGVSQNPRHKITKRGQNVTFRCDPISEHNRLYWYRQTLGQGPEFLTYFQNEAQLEKSRLLSDRFSAERPKGSFSTLEIQRTEQGDSAMYLCASSTDLTDTQYFGPGTRLTVL.

The J gene is TRBJ2-3, the V gene TRBV25-1; no clear D gene. CDR1 is MGHDK and CDR2 is SYGVNS in the germline V gene. CDR3 length: 12 residues. Trimming stripped 5 bases from V and 9 bases from J, with 12 bases between. The CDR3 spells CASSPSPQTQYF. Written as DNA, the CDR3 is TGTGCCAGCAGTCCCTCCCCACAGACGCAGTATTTT.

This clonotype was counted ten times or more. This chain joins TRBV12-3 or TRBV12-4 and TRBJ2-2, with D possibly being TRBD2 (6 bases). The CDR3 covers 16 residues. V lost 2 bases and J 0 bases, leaving 10 bases between the germline ends. The CDR3 sequence is CASSLQPGANTGELFF. As DNA, the CDR3 is TGTGCCAGCAGTTTACAGCCGGGAGCGAACACCGGGGAGCTGTTTTTT.

There are a few counts of this clonotype. Here the CDR3 reads CATSDPRGDPDTQYF. CDR3 sequence (DNA): TGTGCCACCAGTGATCCACGGGGGGACCCAGATACGCAGTATTTT. The chain uses TRBV24-1 and TRBJ2-3, with TRBD2 matching over 7 bases. J gave up 4 bases and V 3 bases, and 6 bases lay outside the gene matches. CDR1 and CDR2 from the germline V gene are KGHDR and SFDVKD. The CDR3 runs to 15 residues.

The chain links TRBV6-1 to TRBJ2-5; 8 positions match TRBD1. Per the germline V gene, CDR1 is MNHNS and CDR2 is SASEGT. There are 15 residues in the CDR3. Trimming took 4 bases from V and 1 from J; bases not matched to a gene: 5. The CDR3 coding sequence is TGTGCCAGCAGTGCTTACACAGGGGGCCAAGAGACCCAGTACTTC. The encoded protein is CASSAYTGGQETQYF.

The chain couples TRBV20-1 to TRBJ1-3; no reliable D call. Trimming shortened V by 0 bases and J by 4 bases, and 10 bases separated the two germline ends. In germline, CDR1 is DFQATT, CDR2 SNEGSKA (reference sequence). This CDR3 comprises 14 residues. In DNA, the CDR3 is TGCAGTGCTAGAGAGGGCGGGGTAGGAAACACCATATATTTT. Amino acid sequence: CSAREGGVGNTIYF.

The chain links TRBV7-8 to TRBJ2-2; a weak D match, TRBD2 (7 bases). The CDR3 is 15 residues long. Between the trimmed V and J ends, which lost 5 bases and 0 bases, there was a span of 10 bases. Germline CDR1 SGHVS, CDR2 FQNEAQ. This CDR3 is CASSGGAANTGELFF. CDR3 in DNA: TGTGCCAGCAGCGGGGGGGCAGCGAACACCGGGGAGCTGTTTTTT.

This clonotype was counted at least ten times. The chain uses TRBV5-5 and TRBJ2-4, with TRBD2 as a possible D gene (6 bases). Trimming left V 5 bases short and J 10 bases short, with 19 bases between. The CDR3 spans 14 residues. CDR1 SGHKS and CDR2 YYEKEE come from the germline V gene (reference sequence). The CDR3 spells CASRASVDSVIQYF. CDR3 bases: TGTGCCAGCAGGGCTAGCGTTGATTCAGTTATTCAGTACTTC.

This clonotype was picked up a small number of times. This sequence joins TRBV5-4 and TRBJ2-5; D may be TRBD2 (7 bases). Germline V gives CDR1 SGHNT, CDR2 YYREEE (reference sequence). Trimming cost V 5 bases and J 5 bases, with 16 bases left between them. This CDR3 is built from 14 residues. The CDR3 is CASSHPGEGETQYF. The CDR3 DNA is TGTGCCAGCAGTCATCCAGGGGAGGGGGAGACCCAGTACTTC.

This clonotype has ten or more counts. The chain carries TRBV7-2 and TRBJ2-1; 7 bases line up with TRBD1. The J segment lost 1 base and the V segment lost 5 bases, leaving 2 bases of the junction unmatched. This CDR3 comprises 14 residues. Germline V CDR1 and CDR2: SGHTA, FQGNSA. CDR3 sequence (DNA): TGTGCCAGCAGCGCAGGGGGTTCCTACAATGAGCAGTTCTTC. Its translation is CASSAGGSYNEQFF.

This clonotype was seen ten or more times. This sequence joins TRBV27 and TRBJ2-7; 8 nucleotides match TRBD1. The V gene end was trimmed by 8 bases and the J gene end by 6 bases; junction bases not matched to a gene: 18. CDR1 is MNHEY and CDR2 is SMNVEV in the germline V gene (reference sequence). The CDR3 is made up of 16 amino acids. The CDR3 coding sequence is TGTGCCAGCCTGAGAGAACCGGGACAGGAGCCCTCCGAGCAGTACGTC. Its protein product is CASLREPGQEPSEQYV.

Many counts were recorded for this clonotype. The chain links TRBV11-2 to TRBJ2-5; no reliable D call. The V gene's germline CDR1 is SGHAT and CDR2 FQNNGV. V was pared by 2 bases and J by 1 base, with 5 bases between. The CDR3 totals 13 residues. The CDR3, as DNA: TGTGCCAGCAGCTTATCCCCCCAAGAGACCCAGTACTTC. Translation gives CASSLSPQETQYF.

This clonotype was found a few times. The J gene is TRBJ1-6, the V gene TRBV5-4, with D possibly being TRBD1 (5 bases). V lost 0 bases to trimming and J lost 7 bases, with 11 bases between them. The V gene's germline CDR1 is SGHNT and CDR2 YYREEE (reference sequence). The length of the CDR3 is 15 residues. The CDR3 sequence is CASSLAAQGNSPLHF. CDR3 sequence (DNA): TGTGCCAGCAGCTTGGCGGCCCAGGGCAATTCACCCCTCCACTTT.

This clonotype was seen a handful of times. This chain connects TRBV6-2 or TRBV6-3 to TRBJ2-3; TRBD2 matches at 8 bases. CDR1 and CDR2 (germline): MNHEY, SVGEGT. The CDR3 consists of 14 residues. Germline trimming cut 6 bases from V and 5 bases from J; bases unmatched to any gene: 7. CDR3 amino acids: CASRRLAIQDTQYF. The DNA of the CDR3 is TGTGCCAGCAGGAGACTAGCGATACAAGATACGCAGTATTTT.